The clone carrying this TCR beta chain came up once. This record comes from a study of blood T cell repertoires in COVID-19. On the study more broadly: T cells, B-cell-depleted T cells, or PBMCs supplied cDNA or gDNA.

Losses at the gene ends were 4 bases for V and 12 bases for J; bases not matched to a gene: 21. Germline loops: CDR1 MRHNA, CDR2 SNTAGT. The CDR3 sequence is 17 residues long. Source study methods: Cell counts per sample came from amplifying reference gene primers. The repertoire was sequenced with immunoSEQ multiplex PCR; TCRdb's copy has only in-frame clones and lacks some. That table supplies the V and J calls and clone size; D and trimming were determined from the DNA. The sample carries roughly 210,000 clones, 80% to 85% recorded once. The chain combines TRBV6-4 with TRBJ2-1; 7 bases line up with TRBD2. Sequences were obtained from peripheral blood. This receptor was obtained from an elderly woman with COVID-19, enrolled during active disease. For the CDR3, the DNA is TGTGCCAGCAGTGTGATAGGAGTCGGCGGACTAGACTCTCGGCAGTTCTTC. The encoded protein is CASSVIGVGGLDSRQFF.